The TCR beta chain described here comes from a study of blood T cell repertoires in COVID-19. J was trimmed by 11 bases and V by 6 bases; bases with no gene match: 8. The CDR3 is 13 amino acids. Per germline, CDR1 SNHLY and CDR2 FYNNEI. Assay used: immunoSEQ multiplex PCR; TCRdb lists only in-frame clones, some missing. The sample holds around 95,000 clones, 81% seen once. The chain joins TRBV2 to TRBJ1-4; 8 bases agree with TRBD1. The material sequenced was peripheral blood. The TCR sequence derives from a woman aged 80 or over with acute or convalescent COVID-19. CDR3 nucleotides: TGTGCCAGCAGGCCGACAGGGGTGTTGAAACTGTTTTTT. Its protein is CASRPTGVLKLFF.